This is a list of T cell receptor beta chains from one sample in a study of OX40 agonist ivuxolimab in advanced cancers. Measured with immunoSEQ multiplex PCR; TCRdb has only the in-frame clones, and not every one. The profile covers some 50,000 clones, with 83% appearing a single time and approximately 3% taken by the ten largest. The source material was CD4+ or CD8+ T cells sorted from blood, sampled in a trial of the OX40 agonist ivuxolimab. These receptor sequences come from an adult with an advanced solid tumor such as melanoma, head and neck, liver or kidney cancer. Both conserved end residues are part of each CDR3. D genes are given only for firm matches. The size entry is marked missing in some rows and otherwise reads once, few, many or a size class.

d_gene: -; abundance: -; j_gene: TRBJ2-5; v_gene: TRBV19; CDR3nt: TGTGCCAGTAGTGCCTACAAAGAGACCCAGTACTTC; CDR3aa: CASSAYKETQYF
d_gene: -; abundance: -; j_gene: TRBJ1-2; v_gene: TRBV10-1; CDR3nt: TGCGCCAGCAGTGAGTCGGGGACGAAAAACGGCTACACCTTC; CDR3aa: CASSESGTKNGYTF
d_gene: TRBD2; abundance: -; j_gene: TRBJ2-3; v_gene: TRBV7-2; CDR3nt: TGTGCCAGCAGCTGGTCTAGCGGGACAGATACGCAGTATTTT; CDR3aa: CASSWSSGTDTQYF
d_gene: -; abundance: -; j_gene: TRBJ2-2; v_gene: TRBV19; CDR3nt: TGTGCCAGTAGTACCCCATACTCACCGGGGGAGCTGTTTTTT; CDR3aa: CASSTPYSPGELFF
d_gene: TRBD2; abundance: -; j_gene: TRBJ2-5; v_gene: TRBV5-1; CDR3nt: TGCGCCAGCACCGGCGCGGCTAGCGGGAGCGAGACCCAGTACTTC; CDR3aa: CASTGAASGSETQYF
d_gene: TRBD2; abundance: -; j_gene: TRBJ2-1; v_gene: TRBV18; CDR3nt: TGTGCCAGCTCACCAGTGACTAGCGGAACTGACTCCTACAATGAGCAGTTCTTC; CDR3aa: CASSPVTSGTDSYNEQFF
d_gene: -; abundance: -; j_gene: TRBJ2-1; v_gene: TRBV18; CDR3nt: TGTGCCAGCTCACTGGGGTCCTACAATGAGCAGTTCTTC; CDR3aa: CASSLGSYNEQFF
d_gene: -; abundance: once; j_gene: TRBJ2-7; v_gene: TRBV23-1; CDR3nt: TGCGCCAGCAGTCAATCGAGGGGGCAGGGGGGAAGTTCCTACGAGCAGTACTTC; CDR3aa: CASSQSRGQGGSSYEQYF
d_gene: TRBD1; abundance: -; j_gene: TRBJ2-1; v_gene: TRBV5-4; CDR3nt: TGTGCCAGCAGCCCAGGGGGCGTCTACAATGAGCAGTTCTTC; CDR3aa: CASSPGGVYNEQFF
d_gene: -; abundance: many; j_gene: TRBJ1-2; v_gene: TRBV6-1; CDR3nt: TGTGCCAGCAGTGCGAAAGCGGGACCCTCGACATATGGCTACACCTTC; CDR3aa: CASSAKAGPSTYGYTF
d_gene: TRBD1; abundance: -; j_gene: TRBJ2-7; v_gene: TRBV18; CDR3nt: TGTGCCAGCTCACGCACAGGGGGTGTGGGCGAGCAGTACTTC; CDR3aa: CASSRTGGVGEQYF